These T cell receptor beta chains were read from a single sample in a study of T cell changes during pregnancy in multiple sclerosis. TCRdb's table, derived via immunoSEQ multiplex PCR, lists solely in-frame clones and lacks some. The sample records about 50,000 clones, about 90% being singletons. The material was CD4+ T cells from peripheral blood mononuclear cells, obtained in the second trimester of pregnancy. These receptors were taken from a female donor with multiple sclerosis, enrolled in a pregnancy study. The CDR3 runs from the conserved cysteine through the conserved F or W. A D gene is named only where the DNA matches it firmly. Clone sizes are given selectively: once, few, many, or a class where the clone is expanded.

size	D	V	J	DNA	CDR3
-	-	TRBV12-5	TRBJ2-2	TGTGCTAGTGGTTTGAGGGGGGTAGGGGGCCTCGACACCGGGGAGCTGTTTTTT	CASGLRGVGGLDTGELFF
-	-	TRBV2	TRBJ2-1	TGTGCCAGCGAGTTTGGGGGGGGCTACTCCTACAATGAGCAGTTCTTC	CASEFGGGYSYNEQFF
-	TRBD1	TRBV11-2	TRBJ1-2	TGTGCCAGCAGCAACCTCGGACAGGTCGGTGGCTACACCTTC	CASSNLGQVGGYTF
-	TRBD2	TRBV18	TRBJ2-5	TGTGCCAGCTCAACTAAAGGACTAGGGGACCAAGAGACCCAGTACTTC	CASSTKGLGDQETQYF
-	TRBD1	TRBV19	TRBJ2-3	TGTGCCAGTAGTACCGGGACAGGGGGCGGGGATACGCAGTATTTT	CASSTGTGGGDTQYF
-	TRBD1	TRBV28	TRBJ2-3	TGTGCCAGCAGTTTACAGGGGGCGATCACAGATACGCAGTATTTT	CASSLQGAITDTQYF
-	-	TRBV28	TRBJ1-2	TGTGCCAGCAGTCGAGGGGGATTGGCTAACTATGGCTACACCTTC	CASSRGGLANYGYTF
-	TRBD2	TRBV14	TRBJ2-5	TGTGCCAGCAGCCCAGGACTAGCGGGAAGCCAAGAGACCCAGTACTTC	CASSPGLAGSQETQYF
-	-	TRBV19	TRBJ1-1	TGTGCCAGTAGTCGTGGGACATTGAACACTGAAGCTTTCTTT	CASSRGTLNTEAFF
-	-	TRBV19	TRBJ2-5	TGTGCCAGTAGTCCGCGGGCAGAGAGTTTTCAAGAGACCCAGTACTTC	CASSPRAESFQETQYF
-	TRBD2	TRBV7-9	TRBJ2-5	TGTGCCAGCAGCCGACTAGCGGGGGGTAGGGAGACCCAGTACTTC	CASSRLAGGRETQYF
-	-	TRBV5-1	TRBJ1-1	TGCGCCAGCAGCTTGGTTGTCGGGAACACTGAAGCTTTCTTT	CASSLVVGNTEAFF
-	TRBD2	TRBV5-1	TRBJ2-7	TGCGCCAGCAGCTCGGGCCGGGGGGGAGAGCAGTACTTC	CASSSGRGGEQYF
-	TRBD1	TRBV27	TRBJ2-5	TGTGCCAGCAGTTGGACAGGGCGGATAGAGACCCAGTACTTC	CASSWTGRIETQYF
-	-	TRBV27	TRBJ1-6	TGTGCCAGCAGTCGTGGGGGCCGGGATTCACCCCTCCACTTT	CASSRGGRDSPLHF
-	TRBD1	TRBV5-6	TRBJ2-5	TGTGCCAGCAGCAGGGACAGCCGGGAGACCCAGTACTTC	CASSRDSRETQYF
-	TRBD2	TRBV2	TRBJ2-5	TGTGCCAGCAGTCTAGCGGGGGGGGGTATGCAGTACTTC	CASSLAGGGMQYF
once	-	TRBV14	TRBJ2-7	TGTGCCAGCAGCCAAAGCTCAGGGTCTAGGTACGAGCAGTACTTC	CASSQSSGSRYEQYF
-	-	TRBV21-1	TRBJ1-1	TGTGCCAGCAGCAAAGATGAGGAGATCATGAACACTGAAGCTTTCTTT	CASSKDEEIMNTEAFF
-	-	TRBV10-3	TRBJ1-2	TGTGCCATCAACGAGGGAAGTAGCTATGGCTACACCTTC	CAINEGSSYGYTF
-	-	TRBV2	TRBJ1-2	TGTGCCAGCAGTGACCCCGGAACGGGTGGCTACACCTTC	CASSDPGTGGYTF
-	-	TRBV5-6	TRBJ2-2	TGTGCCAGCAGCATGGGGACAAAGAACACCGGGGAGCTGTTTTTT	CASSMGTKNTGELFF
-	-	TRBV21-1	TRBJ2-7	TGTGCCAGCAGCAAAGTCCCCAGGGGCCTATCCTACGAGCAGTACTTC	CASSKVPRGLSYEQYF
-	-	TRBV7-8	TRBJ2-7	TGTGCCAGCAGCTTGACAGAAGCCTACGAGCAGTACTTC	CASSLTEAYEQYF
few	-	TRBV7-3	TRBJ1-1	TGTGCCAGCAGCTTAGGGGCAGCAAGTGAAGCTTTCTTT	CASSLGAASEAFF
-	TRBD1	TRBV6-1	TRBJ1-5	TGTGCCAGCAGCGACAGGGAGAATCAGCCCCAGCATTTT	CASSDRENQPQHF
-	-	TRBV7-2	TRBJ1-1	TGTGCCAGCAGCCCAAAGACGAGGGCGACCCACAATAAGGCTTTCTTT	CASSPKTRATHNKAFF
-	-	TRBV6-5	TRBJ2-1	TGTGCCAGCAGTCTAGACAGCTACAATGAGCAGTTCTTC	CASSLDSYNEQFF
-	TRBD2	TRBV19	TRBJ2-2	TGTGCCAGTAGTGGGAGGGACTCTTTCACCGGGGAGCTGTTTTTT	CASSGRDSFTGELFF
-	-	TRBV29-1	TRBJ2-1	TGCAGCGTTGGACTACGGGGGAATGAGCAGTTCTTC	CSVGLRGNEQFF
once	-	TRBV19	TRBJ1-5	TGTGCCAGTAGTATAGGGGGGCAGGGCAATCAGCCCCAGCATTTT	CASSIGGQGNQPQHF